This is a list of T cell receptor beta chains from one sample in a study of blood T cell repertoires in COVID-19. Method: immunoSEQ multiplex PCR; TCRdb's copy keeps in-frame clones and lacks some. This table has under 200,000 clones, 60% to 85% appearing once. The sequenced sample was peripheral blood. All receptors come from a man between 60 and 70 years old with active or convalescent COVID-19. The CDR3 runs from the conserved cysteine through the conserved F or W. Each record gives: V gene, J gene, D gene, clone size, CDR3 protein. A D gene is named only where the DNA matches it firmly. Size is omitted from some rows. Given values are once, few, many or a class for expanded clones.

>TRBV7-9|TRBJ1-1|-|-
CASSPQSGFRGTEAFF
>TRBV29-1|TRBJ1-2|-|once
CSVAGENYGYTF
>TRBV3-1/TRBV3-2|TRBJ2-7|TRBD2|-
CASSPSGRTSYEQYF
>TRBV10-3|TRBJ1-2|-|few
CAISESRLRHISYGYTF
>TRBV12-3/TRBV12-4|TRBJ2-5|TRBD1|-
CASRRDRKETQYF
>TRBV4-2|TRBJ1-1|-|-
CASSQGGGVGFF
>TRBV19|TRBJ1-1|-|-
CASKLGGENTEAFF
>TRBV2|TRBJ1-5|-|-
CARSISNQPQHF
>TRBV5-1|TRBJ2-7|TRBD2|-
CASSHLVGGTYEQYF
>TRBV5-1|TRBJ1-1|TRBD1|-
CASSRTGNTEAFF
>TRBV9|TRBJ2-3|-|-
CASSGGRRTDTQYF
>TRBV5-1|TRBJ2-6|-|-
CASSLGQFSGANVLTF
>TRBV7-9|TRBJ2-5|TRBD1|-
CASSLTQGAETQYF
>TRBV3-1/TRBV3-2|TRBJ2-2|-|-
CASSQATTTGELFF
>TRBV7-9|TRBJ2-3|TRBD2|-
CASSSSRAGNTDTQYF
>TRBV27|TRBJ2-7|TRBD2|-
CASSLLRVETSGPYEQYF
>TRBV28|TRBJ1-6|-|-
CASSAPTPTNISPLHF
>TRBV19|TRBJ2-5|-|-
CARARGGAGQETQYF
>TRBV5-1|TRBJ2-5|-|-
CASSLSPSGNQETQYF
>TRBV29-1|TRBJ2-1|TRBD2|-
CSVQAPSGGSYNEQFF
>TRBV4-3|TRBJ1-2|TRBD1|-
CASSQGRVIRAGGIYGYTF
>TRBV15|TRBJ1-1|-|-
CATSRDRGTEAFF
>TRBV5-4|TRBJ2-7|TRBD1|-
CASSVRTGGNEQYF
>TRBV28|TRBJ2-7|-|many
CASSLFPRYEQYF
>TRBV28|TRBJ1-1|-|-
CASSLSYGATEAFF
>TRBV7-8|TRBJ2-5|-|-
CASSFPGARGETQYF
>TRBV6-2/TRBV6-3|TRBJ1-1|TRBD1|-
CASSYHPAGGMNTEAFF
>TRBV29-1|TRBJ2-1|-|-
CSFLIAVSYNEQFF
>TRBV5-4|TRBJ2-7|-|-
CASSLDGAPYEQYF
>TRBV15|TRBJ2-7|TRBD2|-
CATSRDLAGEQYF
>TRBV18|TRBJ1-1|TRBD1|-
CASSPSQGAAFF
>TRBV6-5|TRBJ2-7|-|-
CASRRTLSYEQYF
>TRBV10-3|TRBJ2-7|-|once
CAISGDRLEEQYF
>TRBV4-1|TRBJ2-3|-|-
CASSDRGSTDTQYF
>TRBV29-1|TRBJ1-1|-|-
CSVEEGTGRTEAFF